This T cell receptor beta chain is from a study of cytomegalovirus exposure and HLA in healthy donors. General study findings and limits: Per published accounts, TCR beta sequences correctly predicted the HLA-A and HLA-B alleles of most subjects. In a later analysis, HLA-associated beta chains showed higher expansion and lower generation probabilities than comparable chains. Diagnosis of cytomegalovirus status made by the classifier reportedly showed high specificity and sensitivity.

About this clone itself: Its specificity is not known.

Samples came from healthy bone marrow donors. The PCR contained 60 Vbeta and 13 Jbeta primers. Profiled with immunoSEQ multiplex PCR; TCRdb holds only in-frame clones, not every one. The data contain more than 140,000 clones, 82% of them seen just once; the ten biggest clones take up 3% to 3.5%. After removal of 4 bases from V and 5 bases from J, the junction contained 9 bases not matched to a gene. Germline assignment: CDR1 LNHDA and CDR2 SQIVND (reference sequence). The CDR3 has 15 amino acids. The sequence was collected from a man between 18 and 29 years old in good health and CMV-seropositive. The rearrangement joins TRBV19 to TRBJ2-3; 7 nucleotides match TRBD2. The source material was PBMCs. The CDR3 reads CASSTAGVSGDTQYF. DNA of the CDR3: TGTGCCAGTAGTACCGCGGGAGTATCGGGAGATACGCAGTATTTT.